Below are 5 T cell receptor beta chains sequenced from a single sample in a study of T cell repertoires in cytomegalovirus infection. TCRdb re-analysed the reads in MiXCR, keeping a single row per CDR3 protein. This sample has 650,000 to 900,000 distinct CDR3 sequences, with 25% to 35% found just once. These TCRs are of unknown antigen specificity. The source material was cultured CD8+ T cells from PBMCs, sampled from culture after CMV antigen stimulation. Source of these receptors: a human donor in good health (CMV status not recorded). Some clones in this sample may be carry-over from other donors' samples.

The V call is TRBV7-9, the J call TRBJ1-2; tentative D call: TRBD1 (6 bases). V was shortened by 5 bases and J by 6 bases, with 13 bases between the two germline ends. Germline CDR1 SEHNR, CDR2 FQNEAQ (reference sequence). CDR3 size: 13 residues. The CDR3 protein is CASSQSGEDGYTF. CDR3 DNA sequence: TGTGCCAGCAGCCAGTCAGGGGAGGATGGCTACACCTTC.

This CDR3 reads CSARDVGVSYNEQFF. The CDR3 DNA is TGCAGTGCTAGAGATGTAGGGGTTTCCTACAATGAGCAGTTCTTC. V gene TRBV20-1 combines with J gene TRBJ2-1, with D possibly TRBD1 on 5 matching bases. This CDR3 is built from 15 residues. V was shortened by 0 bases and J by 1 base, with 10 bases between the two germline ends. CDR1 and CDR2 (germline): DFQATT, SNEGSKA (reference sequence).

The V and J genes are TRBV9 and TRBJ2-1, with D tentatively TRBD1 (7 bases). The CDR3 contains 15 residues. V was clipped by 6 bases and J by 7 bases, with 20 bases between them. CDR1 SGDLS and CDR2 YYNGEE come from the germline V gene. The CDR3 protein is CASNHGDSRENEQFF. CDR3 nucleotides: TGTGCCAGCAACCACGGGGACAGTCGGGAGAATGAGCAGTTCTTC.

This clonotype was recorded a few times. The junction differs from germline at one of its ends, possibly a read error. The chain combines TRBV29-1 with TRBJ1-1; possibly TRBD1 for D (6 bases). CDR3 length equals 13 residues. Per germline, CDR1 SQVTM and CDR2 ANQGSEA. The CDR3 is CSFETKDSLGTFF. DNA for the CDR3: TGCAGCTTTGAAACGAAGGACAGTTTGGGAACTTTCTTT. Supplemented by reference TRBV29-1 and TRBJ1-1, the full variable domain reads SAVISQKPSRDICQRGTSLTIQCQVDSQVTMMFWYRQQPGQSLTLIATANQGSEATYESGFVIDKFPISRPNLTFSTLTVSNMSPEDSSIYLCSFETKDSLGTFFGQGTRLTVV.

The chain uses TRBV20-1 and TRBJ2-1; 10 bases match TRBD2. J was trimmed by 0 bases and V by 5 bases; bases with no gene match: 7. This CDR3 has 16 residues. Germline CDR1 and CDR2: DFQATT and SNEGSKA (reference sequence). DNA of the CDR3: TGCAGTGCTCCTAGCGGGGGCGCGCCCTCCTACAATGAGCAGTTCTTC. Translated: CSAPSGGAPSYNEQFF.